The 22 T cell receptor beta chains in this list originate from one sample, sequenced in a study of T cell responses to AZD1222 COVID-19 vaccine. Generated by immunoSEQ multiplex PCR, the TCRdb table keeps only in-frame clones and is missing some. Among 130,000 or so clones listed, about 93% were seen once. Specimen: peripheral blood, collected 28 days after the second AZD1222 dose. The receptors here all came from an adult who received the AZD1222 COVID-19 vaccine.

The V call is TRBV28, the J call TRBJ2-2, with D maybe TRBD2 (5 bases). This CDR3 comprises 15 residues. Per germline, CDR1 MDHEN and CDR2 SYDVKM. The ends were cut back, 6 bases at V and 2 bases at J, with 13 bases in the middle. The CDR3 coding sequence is TGTGCCAGCAGGCGGGCCCTGATTAACACCGGGGAGCTGTTTTTT. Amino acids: CASRRALINTGELFF.

The CDR3 bases are TGTGCCAGCAGCGTAGTAGGACAGAACAATGAGCAGTTCTTC. Amino acids: CASSVVGQNNEQFF. The chain is built from TRBV9 and TRBJ2-1; TRBD1 might be the D (6 bases). V lost 0 bases and J 5 bases, leaving 9 bases between the germline ends. The CDR3 length is 14 residues. Germline CDR1 is SGDLS and CDR2 is YYNGEE.

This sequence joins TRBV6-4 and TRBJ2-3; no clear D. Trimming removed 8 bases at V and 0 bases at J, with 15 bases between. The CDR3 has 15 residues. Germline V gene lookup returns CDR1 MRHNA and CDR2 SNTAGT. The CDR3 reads CASSASSTSTDTQYF. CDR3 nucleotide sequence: TGTGCCAGCTCCGCCAGCAGTACTAGCACAGATACGCAGTATTTT.

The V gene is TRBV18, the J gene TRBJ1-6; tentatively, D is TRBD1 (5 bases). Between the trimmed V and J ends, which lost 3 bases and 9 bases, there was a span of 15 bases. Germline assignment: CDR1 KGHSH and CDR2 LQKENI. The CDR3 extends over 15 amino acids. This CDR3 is CASSPTDNPASPLHF. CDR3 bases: TGTGCCAGCTCACCGACAGATAATCCGGCTTCACCCCTCCACTTT.

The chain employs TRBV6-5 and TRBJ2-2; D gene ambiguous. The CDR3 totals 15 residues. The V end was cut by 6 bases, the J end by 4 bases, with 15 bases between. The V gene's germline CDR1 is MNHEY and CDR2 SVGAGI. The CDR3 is CASRFLGMGTGELFF. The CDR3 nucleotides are TGTGCCAGCAGATTTTTAGGGATGGGCACCGGGGAGCTGTTTTTT.

The CDR3 DNA reads as TGTGCCAGCAGCCCCATCGGGCAGTTGAACACTGAAGCTTTCTTT. Its protein is CASSPIGQLNTEAFF. This chain connects TRBV3-1 (or the pseudogene TRBV3-2) to TRBJ1-1; D gene ambiguous. The CDR3 contains 15 residues. Germline CDR1 and CDR2: LGHDT and YNNKEL (reference sequence). The ends were cut back, 4 bases at V and 0 bases at J, with 12 bases in the middle.

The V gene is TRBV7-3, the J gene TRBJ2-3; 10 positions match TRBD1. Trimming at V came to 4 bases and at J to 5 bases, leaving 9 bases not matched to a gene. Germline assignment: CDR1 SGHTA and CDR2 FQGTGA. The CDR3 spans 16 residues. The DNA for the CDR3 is TGTGCCAGCAGCTCTCAACGGACAGGGGGAGGAGATACGCAGTATTTT. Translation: CASSSQRTGGGDTQYF. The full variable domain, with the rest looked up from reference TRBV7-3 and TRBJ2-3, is GAGVSQTPSNKVTEKGKYVELRCDPISGHTALYWYRQSLGQGPEFLIYFQGTGAADDSGLPNDRFFAVRPEGSVSTLKIQRTERGDSAVYLCASSSQRTGGGDTQYFGPGTRLTVL.

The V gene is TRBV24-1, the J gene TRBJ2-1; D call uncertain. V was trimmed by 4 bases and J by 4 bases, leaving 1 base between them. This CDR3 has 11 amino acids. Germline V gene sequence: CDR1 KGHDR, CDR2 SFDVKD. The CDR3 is CATSEYNEQFF. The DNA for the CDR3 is TGTGCCACCAGTGAGTACAATGAGCAGTTCTTC.

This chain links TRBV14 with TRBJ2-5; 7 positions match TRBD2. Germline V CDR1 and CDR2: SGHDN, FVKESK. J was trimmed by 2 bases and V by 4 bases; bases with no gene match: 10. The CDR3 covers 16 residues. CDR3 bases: TGTGCCAGCAGCCGGACCGCACTAGCGAGGCAAGAGACCCAGTACTTC. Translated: CASSRTALARQETQYF.

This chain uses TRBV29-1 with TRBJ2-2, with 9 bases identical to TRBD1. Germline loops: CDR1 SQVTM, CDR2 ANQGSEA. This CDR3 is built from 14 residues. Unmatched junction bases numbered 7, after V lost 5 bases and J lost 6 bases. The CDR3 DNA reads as TGCAGCGTTCTCCGGGACAGGGATTCCGGGGAGCTGTTTTTT. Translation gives CSVLRDRDSGELFF.

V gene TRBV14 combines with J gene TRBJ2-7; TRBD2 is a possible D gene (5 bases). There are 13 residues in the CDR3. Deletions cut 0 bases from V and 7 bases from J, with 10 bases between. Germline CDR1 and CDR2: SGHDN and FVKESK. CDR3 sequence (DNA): TGTGCCAGCAGCCAAGAGAGGGCGAGAGAGCAGTACTTC. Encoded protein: CASSQERAREQYF.

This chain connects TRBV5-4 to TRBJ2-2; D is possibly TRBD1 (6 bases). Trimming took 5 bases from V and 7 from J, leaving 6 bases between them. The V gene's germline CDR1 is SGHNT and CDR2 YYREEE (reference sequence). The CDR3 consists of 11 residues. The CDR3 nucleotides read TGTGCCAGCAGAGGGGGCGGGGAGCTGTTTTTT. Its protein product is CASRGGGELFF.

CDR3 protein: CASSPRPKDTEAFF. CDR3 bases: TGTGCCAGCAGTCCCCGCCCTAAGGACACTGAAGCTTTCTTT. V usage is TRBV6-2 or TRBV6-3 and J usage is TRBJ1-1; D not resolved. The ends were cut back, 5 bases at V and 3 bases at J, with 13 bases in the middle. CDR3 length: 14 amino acids. Germline V gene data show CDR1 as MNHEY and CDR2 as SVGEGT.

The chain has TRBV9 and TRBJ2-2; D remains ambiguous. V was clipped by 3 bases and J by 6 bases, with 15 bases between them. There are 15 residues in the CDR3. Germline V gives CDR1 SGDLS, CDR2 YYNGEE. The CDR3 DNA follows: TGTGCCAGCAGCGCGGCCCAGGCCCACCCCGGGGAGCTGTTTTTT. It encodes CASSAAQAHPGELFF. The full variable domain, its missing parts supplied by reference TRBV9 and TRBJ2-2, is DSGVTQTPKHLITATGQRVTLRCSPRSGDLSVYWYQQSLDQGLQFLIQYYNGEERAKGNILERFSAQQFPDLHSELNLSSLELGDSALYFCASSAAQAHPGELFFGEGSRLTVL.

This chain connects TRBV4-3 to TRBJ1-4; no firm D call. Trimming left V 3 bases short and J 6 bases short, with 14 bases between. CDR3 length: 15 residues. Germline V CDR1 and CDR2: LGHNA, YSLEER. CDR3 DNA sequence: TGCGCCAGCAGCCAGGGAGGACGGCACTATGAAAAACTGTTTTTT. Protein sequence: CASSQGGRHYEKLFF.

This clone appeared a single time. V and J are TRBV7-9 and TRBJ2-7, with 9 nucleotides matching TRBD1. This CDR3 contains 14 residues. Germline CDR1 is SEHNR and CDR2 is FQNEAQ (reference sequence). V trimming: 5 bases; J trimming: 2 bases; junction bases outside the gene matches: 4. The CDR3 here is CASSPGQGTYEQYF. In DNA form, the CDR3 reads TGTGCCAGCAGCCCCGGACAGGGGACCTACGAGCAGTACTTC.

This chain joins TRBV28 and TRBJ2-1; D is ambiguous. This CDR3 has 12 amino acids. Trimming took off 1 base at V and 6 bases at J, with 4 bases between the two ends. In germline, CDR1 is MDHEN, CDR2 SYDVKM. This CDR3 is CASSLSGNEQFF. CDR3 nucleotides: TGTGCCAGCAGTTTATCGGGCAATGAGCAGTTCTTC.

CDR3 in DNA: TGTGCCAGCAGCTTCCAGACAGGGAAGGGGTACAATGAGCAGTTCTTC. Translation: CASSFQTGKGYNEQFF. The chain combines TRBV7-9 with TRBJ2-1; the match to TRBD1 covers 7 bases. This CDR3 contains 16 residues. J lost 4 bases, V lost 3 bases, and 9 bases had no gene match. Germline V CDR1 and CDR2: SEHNR, FQNEAQ (reference sequence). Variable domain in full (rest from reference TRBV7-9 and TRBJ2-1): DTGVSQNPRHKITKRGQNVTFRCDPISEHNRLYWYRQTLGQGPEFLTYFQNEAQLEKSRLLSDRFSAERPKGSFSTLEIQRTEQGDSAMYLCASSFQTGKGYNEQFFGPGTRLTVL.

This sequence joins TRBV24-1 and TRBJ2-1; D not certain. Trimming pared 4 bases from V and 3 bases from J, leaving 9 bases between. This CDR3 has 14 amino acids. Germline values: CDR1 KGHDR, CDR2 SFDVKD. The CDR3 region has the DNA TGTGCCACCAGTGAAGGTGCAATCTACAATGAGCAGTTCTTC. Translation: CATSEGAIYNEQFF.

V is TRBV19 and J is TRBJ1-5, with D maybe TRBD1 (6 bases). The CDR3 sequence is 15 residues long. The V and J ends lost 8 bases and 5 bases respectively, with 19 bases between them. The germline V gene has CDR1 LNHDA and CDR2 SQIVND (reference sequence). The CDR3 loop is CASSRGPIGDQPQHF. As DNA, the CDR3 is TGTGCCAGTTCCAGGGGCCCCATAGGGGATCAGCCCCAGCATTTT.

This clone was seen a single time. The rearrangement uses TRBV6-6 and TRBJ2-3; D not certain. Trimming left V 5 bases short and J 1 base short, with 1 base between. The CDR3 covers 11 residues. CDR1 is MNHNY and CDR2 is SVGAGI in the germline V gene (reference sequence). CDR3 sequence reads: CASSRTDTQYF. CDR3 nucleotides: TGTGCCAGCAGTCGCACAGATACGCAGTATTTT.

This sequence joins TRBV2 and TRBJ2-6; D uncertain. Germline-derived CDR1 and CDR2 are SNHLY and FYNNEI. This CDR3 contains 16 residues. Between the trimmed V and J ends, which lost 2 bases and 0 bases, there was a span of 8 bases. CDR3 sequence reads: CASSEFGSSGANVLTF. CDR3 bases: TGTGCCAGCAGTGAATTCGGGTCCTCTGGGGCCAACGTCCTGACTTTC.